This T cell receptor (beta chain) was sequenced for a study of T-cell reconstitution after alpha-beta-depleted transplantation in children. The study, taken as a whole, reports: It was newly produced T cells that mostly accounted for T-cell counts and diversity one year after transplant. Where some patients showed high TCRbeta diversity at day 60, it came from recipient T cells and thymic progenitors that had survived. Alpha-beta T cells present about two months after transplant were reported to originate from several hundred expanded graft clones.

Molecular barcoding with unique molecular identifiers was used for the TCRbeta library. TCRdb reprocessed the PCR reads with MiXCR, giving one entry per CDR3 protein. Counted here are roughly 200,000 distinct CDR3 sequences, about 7% occurring once; the ten biggest clones make up more than 5.5%. The trim removed 5 bases at V and 4 bases at J, leaving 5 bases unmatched. CDR3 length: 14 amino acids. CDR1 is SEHNR and CDR2 is FQNEAQ in the germline V gene (reference sequence). Many counts were recorded for this clonotype. The antigen is not known. V usage is TRBV7-9 and J usage is TRBJ1-1; 9 positions match TRBD1. The receptor comes from a boy younger than 10 with acute lymphoblastic leukemia, due to receive a stem cell transplant. The sample here was PBMCs, taken before TCRalphabeta/CD19-depleted stem cell transplant. This CDR3 is CASSRTGVGTEAFF. DNA for the CDR3: TGTGCCAGCAGCCGGACAGGGGTTGGCACTGAAGCTTTCTTT.